This TCR beta chain comes out of a study of blood T cell repertoires in COVID-19. Overall study: The United States, Italy and Spain provided the acute and convalescent COVID-19 samples. T cells, B-cell-depleted T cells, or PBMCs supplied cDNA or gDNA.

This CDR3 has 14 amino acids. Germline V gives CDR1 LGHNA, CDR2 YNFKEQ. V was clipped by 0 bases and J by 5 bases, with 10 bases between them. Produced via immunoSEQ multiplex PCR; TCRdb's table is partial and in-frame only. The profile shows about 15,000 clones, about 80% of them singletons. This sequence joins TRBV4-2 and TRBJ1-2, with a tentative D call TRBD1 (6 bases). Sequencing input: peripheral blood. This clonotype originated in an older man with active or convalescent COVID-19. In DNA, the CDR3 is TGTGCCAGCAGCCAAGATCCCCAGGGGTATGGCTACACCTTC. Translated: CASSQDPQGYGYTF.